A single sample is the source of the 27 T cell receptor beta chains below, sequenced in a study of monozygotic twins with inflammatory bowel disease. TCRdb re-called the 5' RACE reads; every CDR3 protein appears as one record, without DNA. The repertoire table contains over 100,000 distinct CDR3 sequences. Input material: blood. Source of these receptors: a human donor with ulcerative colitis or Crohn's disease, or a healthy co-twin of an affected twin (not recorded which).

This clonotype is labeled large based on frequency. The chain joins TRBV6-5 to TRBJ2-7. This CDR3 has 14 residues. Germline CDR1 and CDR2: MNHEY and SVGAGI. Here the CDR3 reads CASSWKSNSYEQYF.

The chain uses TRBV11-1 and TRBJ1-5. The germline V gene encodes CDR1 SGHAT and CDR2 FQDESV (reference sequence). CDR3 size: 19 residues. This CDR3 is CASSLVSGGRAVINQPQHF. The full variable domain, rest sourced from reference TRBV11-1 and TRBJ1-5, is EAEVAQSPRYKITEKSQAVAFWCDPISGHATLYWYRQILGQGPELLVQFQDESVVDDSQLPKDRFSAERLKGVDSTLKIQPAELGDSAMYLCASSLVSGGRAVINQPQHFGDGTRLSIL.

The rearrangement links TRBV5-1 to TRBJ2-1; TCRdb lists TRBD1, though no DNA is available to test this call. The CDR3 has 14 amino acids. Germline CDR1 reads SGHRS; CDR2 reads YFSETQ. This chain's CDR3 is CASSAGTETSGQFF.

The chain recombines TRBV28 with TRBJ2-2; there is no DNA to check the TCRdb D call of TRBD1. There are 16 residues in the CDR3. Germline V gene lookup returns CDR1 MDHEN and CDR2 SYDVKM. CDR3 amino acids: CASSGQGARDTGELFF.

The genes are TRBV5-4 and TRBJ2-7; the TCRdb D gene call, TRBD1, has no DNA to confirm it. The CDR3 runs 15 residues. From germline, CDR1 is SGHNT and CDR2 YYREEE (reference sequence). This CDR3 is CASSQSRDSIYEQYF.

The chain is built from TRBV6-1 and TRBJ2-1. Germline CDR1 is MNHNS and CDR2 is SASEGT. The CDR3 contains 14 residues. The CDR3 is CASSMEQSYNEQFF.

The chain links TRBV11-3 to TRBJ2-1; the TRBD2 assignment by TCRdb is unverifiable without DNA. The CDR3 sequence is 16 residues long. CDR1 is SGHNT, CDR2 YENEEA, per germline. Here the CDR3 reads CASSPRTSGRRGEQFF.

The chain uses TRBV9 and TRBJ2-1; TCRdb indicates TRBD2, and absent DNA this call remains unverified. The CDR3 runs 17 residues. CDR1 and CDR2 (germline): SGDLS, YYNGEE. CDR3 in amino acids: CASSRKKRGVFPNEQFF. Full variable domain (rest looked up from reference TRBV9 and TRBJ2-1): DSGVTQTPKHLITATGQRVTLRCSPRSGDLSVYWYQQSLDQGLQFLIQYYNGEERAKGNILERFSAQQFPDLHSELNLSSLELGDSALYFCASSRKKRGVFPNEQFFGPGTRLTVL.

The CDR3 sequence is CASSHRQDYEQYF. V is TRBV7-9 and J is TRBJ2-7. From germline, CDR1 is SEHNR and CDR2 FQNEAQ (reference sequence). The CDR3 contains 13 residues.

The chain combines TRBV5-6 with TRBJ1-3. Germline CDR1 reads SGHDT; CDR2 reads YYEEEE. CDR3 length equals 15 residues. The CDR3: CASSFGQGSGNTIYF.

The CDR3 loop is CASSPTTGTEEFF. V usage is TRBV7-9 and J usage is TRBJ2-1; lacking DNA, the TRBD1 call made by TCRdb goes unchecked. The CDR3 has 13 residues. CDR1 and CDR2 (germline): SEHNR, FQNEAQ (reference sequence).

This chain uses TRBV20-1 with TRBJ1-6; TCRdb proposes TRBD1, but this gene call is untestable without DNA. Per the germline V gene, CDR1 is DFQATT and CDR2 is SNEGSKA (reference sequence). This CDR3 region has 15 residues. The CDR3 here is CSAKSDRAYNSPLHF.

The rearrangement uses TRBV7-8 and TRBJ1-6. Germline CDR1 and CDR2: SGHVS and FQNEAQ. This CDR3 spans 13 amino acids. This CDR3 reads CASSRDWNSPLHF.

The chain uses TRBV19 and TRBJ2-5; TCRdb indicates TRBD2, and absent DNA this call remains unverified. The germline CDR1 and CDR2 sequences are LNHDA and SQIVND (reference sequence). This CDR3 has 16 residues. CDR3 residues: CASSALFGGEQETQYF.

The chain uses TRBV18 and TRBJ1-2; TCRdb outputs TRBD1, but without DNA this stays unchecked. Germline-derived CDR1 and CDR2 are KGHSH and LQKENI. The length of the CDR3 is 15 residues. CDR3: CASSPRTGGADGYTF.

The chain links TRBV7-9 to TRBJ1-2. CDR3 length equals 14 residues. Germline CDR1 is SEHNR and CDR2 is FQNEAQ (reference sequence). CDR3 protein: CASSLDGINYGYTF.

The chain carries TRBV7-9 and TRBJ1-6. This CDR3 is 14 amino acids long. CDR1 and CDR2 (germline): SEHNR, FQNEAQ (reference sequence). CDR3 region: CASSFLTFNSPLHF.

The V and J genes are TRBV27 and TRBJ1-4. Germline CDR1 MNHEY, CDR2 SMNVEV (reference sequence). The CDR3 has 16 residues. CDR3 sequence reads: CASSPRPRRANEKLFF.

This chain links TRBV5-6 with TRBJ2-3; TCRdb calls TRBD2, which cannot be checked without DNA. Germline loops: CDR1 SGHDT, CDR2 YYEEEE. This CDR3 is built from 13 residues. CDR3: CASRLVPADTQYF.

The chain uses TRBV5-1 and TRBJ1-4. This CDR3 has 13 amino acids. Germline assignment: CDR1 SGHRS and CDR2 YFSETQ. CDR3 amino acids: CASSSGVSEKLFF. Together with reference TRBV5-1 and TRBJ1-4, the CDR3 gives the full variable domain: KAGVTQTPRYLIKTRGQQVTLSCSPISGHRSVSWYQQTPGQGLQFLFEYFSETQRNKGNFPGRFSGRQFSNSRSEMNVSTLELGDSALYLCASSSGVSEKLFFGSGTQLSVL.

The CDR3 spells CAISAWDSHSYEQYF. V and J are TRBV10-3 and TRBJ2-7; as DNA is missing, the TRBD1 call by TCRdb cannot be tested. Looked up from germline, CDR1 is ENHRY and CDR2 is SYGVKD. The CDR3 runs to 15 residues.

The chain couples TRBV11-2 to TRBJ2-1; the D call from TCRdb, TRBD1, cannot be confirmed without DNA. There are 16 residues in the CDR3. Germline-derived CDR1 and CDR2 are SGHAT and FQNNGV. The CDR3 here is CASSSRAGGAYNEQFF.

The chain carries TRBV15 and TRBJ2-5. From germline, CDR1 is LNHNV and CDR2 YYDKDF (reference sequence). This CDR3 has 14 amino acids. This CDR3 reads CATSLSRSQETQYF.

V gene TRBV5-6 combines with J gene TRBJ2-7. The CDR3 has 15 amino acids. Germline V gene lookup returns CDR1 SGHDT and CDR2 YYEEEE. The CDR3 protein is CASSLVGLSSYEQYF.

The chain recombines TRBV3-1 with TRBJ2-7. CDR1 is LGHDT, CDR2 YNNKEL, per germline (reference sequence). The CDR3 is 15 residues long. The CDR3 is CASSQVGTGMGEQYF.

This rearrangement joins TRBV20-1 to TRBJ2-7; TCRdb returns TRBD1, unconfirmable since there is no DNA. The CDR3 is 17 amino acids. CDR1 is DFQATT, CDR2 SNEGSKA, per germline (reference sequence). The CDR3 loop reads CSARGAGPTSEDYEQYF.

The V gene is TRBV11-1, the J gene TRBJ2-6; without DNA, the TCRdb call of TRBD1 cannot be checked. The CDR3 runs to 18 residues. Germline lookup yields CDR1 SGHAT and CDR2 FQDESV (reference sequence). This CDR3 reads CASSPRDRGRSGANVLIF. The whole variable domain, remainder taken from reference TRBV11-1 and TRBJ2-6, is EAEVAQSPRYKITEKSQAVAFWCDPISGHATLYWYRQILGQGPELLVQFQDESVVDDSQLPKDRFSAERLKGVDSTLKIQPAELGDSAMYLCASSPRDRGRSGANVLIFGAGSRLTVL.